This record covers a single TCR beta chain. Original data processing: Researchers report that nucleated cell counts were estimated from reference gene primer amplification. The data were produced by immunoSEQ multiplex PCR, yet TCRdb's version contains in-frame clones alone and is incomplete. V, J and clone size derive from that table, while D and trimming were established from the DNA sequence. The sample yields a few hundred thousand clones, 90% seen once. This record belongs to a study of blood T cell repertoires in COVID-19. Across 20 to 25 US areas, participants ranged in age from about 18 to 100 years. Categorization into cohorts depended on clinical history that participants reported. Per germline, CDR1 ENHRY and CDR2 SYGVKD. The CDR3 runs to 13 residues. J was trimmed by 5 bases and V by 9 bases; bases with no gene match: 7.

The chain joins TRBV10-3 to TRBJ2-1; 7 nucleotides line up with TRBD1. The clonotype was recovered from a man aged 30 to 39 who had been exposed to COVID-19. The sample consisted of PBMCs or T cells enriched from blood (not recorded which). The CDR3 nucleotides read TGTGCCATGGCCGGGACAGCAGACAATGAGCAGTTCTTC. Residues: CAMAGTADNEQFF.